These 13 T cell receptor beta chains were all obtained from the same sample, sequenced in a study of T cells expressing NK-cell markers. From its re-call of the 5' RACE reads, TCRdb lists each CDR3 protein once, without DNA. The sample totals about 160,000 distinct CDR3 sequences; its top ten clones hold about 18%. Sequenced input: blood T cells: a sorted CD56 or NKG2C T cell subset, CD4+ or CD8+ T cells, or bulk PBMC T cells (not recorded which). All receptors derive from a woman between 18 and 69 years old in good health.

The V and J genes are TRBV20-1 and TRBJ2-2; TCRdb calls TRBD1, which cannot be checked without DNA. Germline V CDR1 and CDR2: DFQATT, SNEGSKA (reference sequence). This CDR3 is built from 19 residues. CDR3 protein: CSARAHGAASLTYTGELFF.

The chain joins TRBV3-1 to TRBJ2-7; the TCRdb call, TRBD1, lacks DNA for checking. Per the germline V gene, CDR1 is LGHDT and CDR2 is YNNKEL (reference sequence). The CDR3 contains 13 residues. CDR3 region: CASSPRPGSEQYF.

The genes are TRBV7-3 and TRBJ1-1. Germline V gene sequence: CDR1 SGHTA, CDR2 FQGTGA. The CDR3 is made up of 14 amino acids. This chain's CDR3 is CASSLMGRLTEAFF.

The V gene is TRBV10-2, the J gene TRBJ2-4. The CDR3 spans 15 residues. Germline CDR1 WSHSY, CDR2 SAAADI. The CDR3 loop reads CASSERTGNINIQYF.

The rearrangement joins TRBV4-1 to TRBJ2-7; the D call of TRBD2 rests on TCRdb alone, since no DNA is present to check it. The CDR3 sequence is 15 residues long. Germline V gene lookup returns CDR1 MGHRA and CDR2 YSYEKL. Here the CDR3 reads CASSQADSGIYEQYF.

V usage is TRBV7-3 and J usage is TRBJ2-2; the D call from TCRdb, TRBD2, cannot be confirmed without DNA. The CDR3 covers 19 residues. Germline V gene data show CDR1 as SGHTA and CDR2 as FQGTGA. The CDR3 loop is CASSLNSGSGGANTGELFF.

The V and J genes are TRBV5-1 and TRBJ2-6. Germline V gene lookup returns CDR1 SGHRS and CDR2 YFSETQ. The CDR3 is 15 residues long. CDR3 loop: CASSVFLGGANVLTF.

The chain employs TRBV7-2 and TRBJ2-7; TCRdb's D call, TRBD2, is unchecked because there is no DNA. This CDR3 comprises 12 residues. Germline CDR1 is SGHTA and CDR2 is FQGNSA. CDR3: CASSFEGYEQYF.

This sequence joins TRBV5-1 and TRBJ2-3; as DNA is missing, the TRBD1 call by TCRdb cannot be tested. Germline assignment: CDR1 SGHRS and CDR2 YFSETQ. This CDR3 has 16 residues. CDR3 in amino acids: CASSLALGHPTDTQYF.

V gene TRBV7-8 combines with J gene TRBJ2-1; the TCRdb call, TRBD2, lacks DNA for checking. Germline lookup yields CDR1 SGHVS and CDR2 FQNEAQ. This CDR3 spans 16 amino acids. The CDR3 reads CASSLTGTSGQHEQFF.

The rearrangement uses TRBV7-2 and TRBJ1-4; TCRdb proposes TRBD1, but this gene call is untestable without DNA. This CDR3 spans 14 amino acids. CDR1 SGHTA and CDR2 FQGNSA come from the germline V gene. CDR3 sequence reads: CASSRTGVQEKLFF.

V usage is TRBV27 and J usage is TRBJ1-1; TCRdb's D call, TRBD1, is unchecked because there is no DNA. CDR1 and CDR2 from the germline V gene are MNHEY and SMNVEV (reference sequence). The CDR3 is 14 residues long. CDR3 residues: CASSKGQGPTEAFF.

The chain joins TRBV20-1 to TRBJ2-3. There are 13 residues in the CDR3. Germline lookup yields CDR1 DFQATT and CDR2 SNEGSKA (reference sequence). The CDR3 protein is CSATPVRADTQYF.